These T cell receptor beta chains were read from a single sample in a study of T-cell reconstitution after alpha-beta-depleted transplantation in children. TCRdb recomputed calls from the PCR reads with MiXCR, one row per CDR3 protein. The table lists 480,000 or so distinct CDR3 sequences, over 9.5% of them singletons. The sample consisted of PBMCs, taken before TCRalphabeta/CD19-depleted stem cell transplant. These receptors all come from a child aged 2-15 years with inherited bone marrow failure, due to receive a stem cell transplant. CDR3s leave out the opening cysteine and the closing phenylalanine or tryptophan. Some rows mark clone size as missing; the rest say once, few, many or name a class of expanded clone.

V	size	J	CDR3
TRBV12-3/TRBV12-4	many	TRBJ2-7	ASSPKLAGRGEQY
TRBV5-1	few	TRBJ2-6	ASSLTGPFSGANVLT
TRBV4-1	many	TRBJ2-1	ASSQDSARGYGTEQF
TRBV12-3/TRBV12-4	many	TRBJ2-1	ASSLRTSGSSALSYNEQF
TRBV4-3	-	TRBJ1-3	ASSPDVYSGNTIY
TRBV20-1	many	TRBJ2-3	SASLAWSTDTQY
TRBV7-2	many	TRBJ2-5	ASSPDAWYQETQY
TRBV14	few	TRBJ2-7	ASQREMDEQY
TRBV15	-	TRBJ2-7	ATSRGGAGEKQY
TRBV29-1	-	TRBJ1-4	SVEDGRGGEKLF
TRBV12-3/TRBV12-4	-	TRBJ2-7	ATSSRLDSSYEQY
TRBV29-1	many	TRBJ2-1	SVGSLAGENEQF
TRBV4-1	many	TRBJ2-5	ASSRTDLGETQY
TRBV5-6	many	TRBJ2-3	ATTDTQY
TRBV19	-	TRBJ2-2	ASSLRLTSGSITGELF
TRBV28	-	TRBJ1-1	ASSHPTGRAF
TRBV6-1	many	TRBJ2-1	ATNRDRGFNEQF
TRBV20-1	many	TRBJ2-1	SARDWDGDEQF
TRBV9	-	TRBJ2-1	ASSPQGGGLNEQF
TRBV9	many	TRBJ2-1	ASSYLADPYNEQF
TRBV20-1	-	TRBJ2-7	SASGGVGGGEQY
TRBV20-1	many	TRBJ1-1	SADRTEMNTEAF
TRBV27	many	TRBJ2-5	ASSAGPAPNQETQY
TRBV11-2	many	TRBJ2-4	ASSLTGVGGNIQY
TRBV6-1	many	TRBJ1-2	ASTEDQGVYGYT
TRBV12-3/TRBV12-4	-	TRBJ2-7	ASKDGLAAFAEQY
TRBV7-9	many	TRBJ1-1	ASSLSAGISSEAF
TRBV3-1	many	TRBJ2-5	ASSQEGGWETQY
TRBV27	-	TRBJ2-7	ASSSRGVSYEQY
TRBV7-2	few	TRBJ2-6	ASSSGVAGANVLT
TRBV28	many	TRBJ2-2	ASSFEQLAGELF
TRBV7-9	many	TRBJ2-7	ASSLNRQGTY
TRBV27	-	TRBJ2-5	ASSPTRGGGDFQETQY
TRBV7-2	many	TRBJ2-7	ASSASSGAAYEQY
TRBV4-2	-	TRBJ2-6	ASGPTLEVSGANVLT
TRBV6-5	many	TRBJ2-3	ASSYSQAGGPDTQY
TRBV10-2	many	TRBJ2-7	ASSDRIGTFSSYEQY
TRBV4-3	many	TRBJ2-7	ASSQDSSETGEQY
TRBV23-1	many	TRBJ1-4	ASSQSIKGELYEKLF
TRBV20-1	many	TRBJ2-1	SAGETRGNEQF
TRBV12-3/TRBV12-4	many	TRBJ1-1	ASIPGHSLMNTEAF
TRBV12-5	many	TRBJ2-1	ASGLSGRNEQF
TRBV20-1	-	TRBJ2-1	SAGLTVDNEQF
TRBV6-1	few	TRBJ2-2	ASFSANTGELF
TRBV15	many	TRBJ1-5	ATSPRAGGHQPQH
TRBV7-6	many	TRBJ2-1	ASSFGTSVWDEQF
TRBV5-4	-	TRBJ2-1	ASSSGEFYNEQF
TRBV4-3	many	TRBJ2-7	ASSPGTRYEQY
TRBV29-1	few	TRBJ2-1	SVGRVTFSSYNEQF